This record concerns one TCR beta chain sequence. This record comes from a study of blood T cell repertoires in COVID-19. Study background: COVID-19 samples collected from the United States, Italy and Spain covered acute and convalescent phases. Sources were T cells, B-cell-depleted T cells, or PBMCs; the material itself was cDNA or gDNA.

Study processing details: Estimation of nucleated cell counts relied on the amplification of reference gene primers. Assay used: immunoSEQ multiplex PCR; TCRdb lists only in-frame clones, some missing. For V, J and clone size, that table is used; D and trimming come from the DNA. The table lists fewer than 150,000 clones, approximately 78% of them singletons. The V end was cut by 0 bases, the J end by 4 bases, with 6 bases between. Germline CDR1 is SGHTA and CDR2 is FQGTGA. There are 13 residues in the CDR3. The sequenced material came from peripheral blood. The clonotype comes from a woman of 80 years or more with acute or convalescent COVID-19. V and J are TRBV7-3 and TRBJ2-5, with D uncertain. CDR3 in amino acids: CASSLTSAETQYF. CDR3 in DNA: TGTGCCAGCAGCTTAACGAGTGCAGAGACCCAGTACTTC.